The entry below gives a single T cell receptor beta chain sequence along with its context. What it binds is not known. Use of 60 Vbeta and 13 Jbeta primers characterized the PCR. Methods used by the authors: As a later analysis found, there were tens of millions of unique TCR beta chains, of which around 9.9 million were shared. TCRdb's table, derived via immunoSEQ multiplex PCR, lists solely in-frame clones and lacks some. The V and J calls and clone size were taken over from that table, and D and trimming were inferred from the DNA. The table records 90,000 to 140,000 clones, around four fifths of them present only once. The data were obtained in a study of cytomegalovirus exposure and HLA in healthy donors. Broader study findings: A few CMV-associated chains proved CMV antigen-specific in vitro. Sequencing likely produced, as an artifact, a cluster of highly shared sequence variants.

The TCR sequence derives from a woman in her thirties or forties in good health and CMV-seropositive. Sequencing was carried out using PBMCs.

For the CDR3, the DNA is TGTGCCAGCAGCGTAGGTGGGCTAGCGGGGGGCTTTGGTAATGAGCAGTTCTTC. Translating it yields CASSVGGLAGGFGNEQFF. The rearrangement uses TRBV9 and TRBJ2-1, with 11 bases matching TRBD2. V lost 0 bases to trimming and J lost 7 bases; unmatched junction nucleotides: 12. Germline V CDR1 and CDR2: SGDLS, YYNGEE. The CDR3 is 18 residues long.